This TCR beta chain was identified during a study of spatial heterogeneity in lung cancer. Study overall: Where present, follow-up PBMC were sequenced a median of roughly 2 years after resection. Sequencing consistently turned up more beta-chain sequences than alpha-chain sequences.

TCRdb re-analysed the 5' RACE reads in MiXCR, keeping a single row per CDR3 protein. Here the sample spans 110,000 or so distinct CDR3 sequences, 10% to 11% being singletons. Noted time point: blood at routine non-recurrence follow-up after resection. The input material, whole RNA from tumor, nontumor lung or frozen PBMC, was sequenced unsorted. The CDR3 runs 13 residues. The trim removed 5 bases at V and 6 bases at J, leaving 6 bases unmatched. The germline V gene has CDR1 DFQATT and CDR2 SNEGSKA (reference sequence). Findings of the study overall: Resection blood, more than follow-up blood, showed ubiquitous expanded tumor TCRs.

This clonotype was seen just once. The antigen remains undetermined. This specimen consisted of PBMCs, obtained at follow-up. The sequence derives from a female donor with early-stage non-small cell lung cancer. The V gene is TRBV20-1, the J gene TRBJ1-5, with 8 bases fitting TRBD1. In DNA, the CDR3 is TGCAGTGCTTCGGACAGGGTGGCTCAGCCCCAGCATTTT. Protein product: CSASDRVAQPQHF.